Presented here are 16 T cell receptor beta chains from one specimen sequenced in a study of preoperative IRX-2 immunotherapy in early breast cancer (dated by TCRdb to the late 2010s). Taken with the paper, the label for treatment or condition translates to: preoperative locoregional IRX-2 cytokine immunotherapy. The method behind the library was the immunoSEQ multiplex PCR assay. TCRdb retrieved this table from immuneACCESS and kept in-frame rearrangements only. Not all clones are present; in checked studies, unresolved V genes account for under half, and no reason is known for the remainder. Here the sample has over 35,000 clones; just under 95% occur a single time. The ten largest clones represent roughly 1.6% of the sample. Material: tumor tissue, obtained after IRX-2 immunotherapy. The source of these receptors is a human donor with breast cancer.

The chain uses TRBV6-5 and TRBJ1-2, with unresolved D. CDR1 and CDR2 from the germline V gene are MNHEY and SVGAGI. This CDR3 is 12 amino acids long. The V end was cut by 0 bases, the J end by 7 bases, with 6 bases between. The CDR3 is CASSYSSGGYTF. CDR3 coding DNA: TGTGCCAGCAGTTACTCGAGTGGTGGCTACACCTTC.

This clone was observed once. V usage is TRBV5-1 and J usage is TRBJ1-3; D possibly corresponds to TRBD1 (5 bases). V was cut by 5 bases and J by 0 bases, with 24 bases left in between. Germline CDR1 and CDR2: SGHRS and YFSETQ. The CDR3 runs 19 residues. The CDR3 loop is CASSRNPRLMGTSGNTIYF. The CDR3 nucleotides read TGCGCCAGCAGTCGCAACCCACGATTGATGGGGACCTCTGGAAACACCATATATTTT. Variable domain in full (rest from reference TRBV5-1 and TRBJ1-3): KAGVTQTPRYLIKTRGQQVTLSCSPISGHRSVSWYQQTPGQGLQFLFEYFSETQRNKGNFPGRFSGRQFSNSRSEMNVSTLELGDSALYLCASSRNPRLMGTSGNTIYFGEGSWLTVV.

The chain links TRBV4-3 to TRBJ2-1; D perhaps matches TRBD1 (5 bases). The CDR3 contains 14 residues. Trimming pared 2 bases from V and 6 bases from J, leaving 11 bases between. Germline CDR1 reads LGHNA; CDR2 reads YSLEER. The CDR3 sequence: CASSQQTGTNEQFF. For the CDR3, the DNA is TGCGCCAGCAGCCAACAAACAGGCACCAATGAGCAGTTCTTC.

The chain employs TRBV5-1 and TRBJ2-7; no firm D call. CDR3 length equals 16 residues. Looked up from germline, CDR1 is SGHRS and CDR2 is YFSETQ. The V gene lost 5 bases and the J gene lost 5 bases, with 23 bases spanning the gap. The CDR3 nucleotides read TGCGCCAGCAGTTCCAAGGAGAGATTCCCCCCAAACGAGCAGTACTTC. As protein: CASSSKERFPPNEQYF.

The chain carries TRBV13 and TRBJ2-7; D remains ambiguous. CDR1 PRHDT and CDR2 FYEKMQ come from the germline V gene (reference sequence). This CDR3 spans 12 amino acids. V was cut by 5 bases and J by 7 bases, with 12 bases left in between. The CDR3 nucleotides are TGTGCCAGCAGCCCCTCTTGGGATGAGCAGTACTTC. Its protein product is CASSPSWDEQYF.

The V call is TRBV27, the J call TRBJ2-7, with unresolved D. The germline CDR1 and CDR2 sequences are MNHEY and SMNVEV (reference sequence). Trimming cost V 7 bases and J 1 base, with 14 bases left between them. CDR3 length: 14 amino acids. The CDR3 DNA is TGTGCCAGCAAACCCGTCCCGGAGTCCTACGAGCAGTACTTC. It encodes CASKPVPESYEQYF.

The chain combines TRBV21-1 with TRBJ2-5; the table assigns TRBD1, which was not confirmed against the DNA. TRBV21-1 is an annotated pseudogene. The CDR3 has 13 residues. CDR3 sequence reads: CASSPPGSETQYF. CDR3 bases: TGTGCCAGCAGCCCACCAGGGTCAGAGACCCAGTACTTC.

The gene calls are TRBV9 and TRBJ2-2; 8 nucleotides line up with TRBD1. Germline trimming cut 3 bases from V and 5 bases from J; bases unmatched to any gene: 6. Germline V gene lookup returns CDR1 SGDLS and CDR2 YYNGEE. The CDR3 is 15 residues long. The CDR3 DNA is TGTGCCAGCAGCGCCCGGGACAGGATTACCGGGGAGCTGTTTTTT. Its protein is CASSARDRITGELFF. Drawing the rest from reference TRBV9 and TRBJ2-2, the complete variable domain is DSGVTQTPKHLITATGQRVTLRCSPRSGDLSVYWYQQSLDQGLQFLIQYYNGEERAKGNILERFSAQQFPDLHSELNLSSLELGDSALYFCASSARDRITGELFFGEGSRLTVL.

V usage is TRBV5-1 and J usage is TRBJ2-7, with TRBD2 matching over 9 bases. The CDR3 covers 13 residues. Germline V gene lookup returns CDR1 SGHRS and CDR2 YFSETQ. Trimming took 0 bases from V and 9 from J; bases not matched to a gene: 4. The CDR3 loop reads CASSLGRTSVQYF. The CDR3 bases are TGCGCCAGCAGCTTGGGTCGGACTAGCGTGCAGTACTTC.

The rearrangement links TRBV10-2 to TRBJ2-3; TRBD2 matches at 9 bases. After removal of 10 bases from V and 0 bases from J, the junction contained 5 bases not matched to a gene. Germline lookup yields CDR1 WSHSY and CDR2 SAAADI. This CDR3 has 14 residues. In DNA form, the CDR3 reads TGCGCCACCATGACTAGCGGAAGCACAGATACGCAGTATTTT. Its translation: CATMTSGSTDTQYF.

The rearrangement uses TRBV18 and TRBJ1-4, with TRBD1 as a possible D gene (5 bases). Germline V gene lookup returns CDR1 KGHSH and CDR2 LQKENI. The CDR3 has 14 amino acids. V was clipped by 3 bases and J by 6 bases, with 11 bases between them. The CDR3 DNA is TGTGCCAGCTCACCGGGGGGGGTACATGAAAAACTGTTTTTT. Protein: CASSPGGVHEKLFF.

The chain joins TRBV28 to TRBJ2-5, with 14 bases fitting TRBD2. CDR1 is MDHEN, CDR2 SYDVKM, per germline. After removal of 6 bases from V and 5 bases from J, the junction contained 11 bases not matched to a gene. The CDR3 is 17 amino acids. CDR3 bases: TGTGCCAGCAGCCGGACGGGACTAGCGGGAGTGGGTGAGACCCAGTACTTC. Its protein product is CASSRTGLAGVGETQYF. The entire variable domain, with the rest obtained from reference TRBV28 and TRBJ2-5, is as follows: DVKVTQSSRYLVKRTGEKVFLECVQDMDHENMFWYRQDPGLGLRLIYFSYDVKMKEKGDIPEGYSVSREKKERFSLILESASTNQTSMYLCASSRTGLAGVGETQYFGPGTRLLVL.

The chain links TRBV18 to TRBJ2-5, with D maybe TRBD1 (6 bases). V lost 2 bases to trimming and J lost 9 bases, with 19 bases between them. The germline V gene encodes CDR1 KGHSH and CDR2 LQKENI. The CDR3 consists of 15 residues. CDR3 DNA: TGTGCCAGCTCACCAGACGGACAGCAAATTATCTCCCAGTACTTC. It encodes CASSPDGQQIISQYF.

The rearrangement uses TRBV5-4 and TRBJ1-4; 7 nucleotides match TRBD1. The junction had 7 bases not matched to a gene; V was cut back by 2 bases and J by 3 bases. The germline V gene encodes CDR1 SGHNT and CDR2 YYREEE (reference sequence). This CDR3 has 16 residues. CDR3 region: CASSFYRGQANEKLFF. CDR3 coding DNA: TGTGCCAGCAGCTTCTACCGCGGACAGGCTAATGAAAAACTGTTTTTT.

CDR3 residues: CASSRDMGRNNEQFF. The DNA of the CDR3 is TGTGCCAGCTCCCGCGACATGGGTAGGAACAATGAGCAGTTCTTC. The rearrangement joins TRBV18 to TRBJ2-1; D is undetermined. Germline V gives CDR1 KGHSH, CDR2 LQKENI. The CDR3 contains 15 residues. Trimming cost V 6 bases and J 5 bases, with 17 bases left between them.

J is TRBJ1-6 and V is TRBV2, with D hard to call. Germline V gene data show CDR1 as SNHLY and CDR2 as FYNNEI. Between the trimmed V and J ends, which lost 3 bases and 7 bases, there was a span of 13 bases. The CDR3 has 15 residues. As DNA, the CDR3 is TGTGCCAGCAGTGAGAGGGTCCTAGGCAATTCACCCCTCCACTTT. The encoded protein is CASSERVLGNSPLHF.